This T cell receptor (beta chain) was obtained from a study of molecular identifiers for immune sequencing clone quantification. For the study at large: RNA from approximately 20,000 or 100,000 naive CD8 cells was split five ways in replicates, with four sequenced. Findings and caveats of the study: Identical TCR molecules can share a barcode, and this sharing could underestimate highly expanded clone sizes.

Trimming removed 6 bases from V and 0 bases from J; junction bases left unmatched: 7. CDR1 and CDR2 from the germline V gene are SQVTM and ANQGSEA. This CDR3 is 16 amino acids long. Ten or more counts support this clonotype. Antigen: not known. As previously described, bulk TCR libraries were made using listed TCR primers. TCRdb ran MiXCR on the PCR reads and lists one entry per CDR3 protein. The sample shows hundreds of thousands of distinct CDR3 sequences, 25% of them seen only once. The specimen sequenced was naive CD8+ T cells from blood, with Jurkat cell RNA spiked in. Subset given: FACS-sorted CD8+CD4-CCR7+CD45RA+ naive T cells. The TCR originated in a human donor in good health. Some libraries in this study had Jurkat cell RNA spiked in. The rearrangement uses TRBV29-1 and TRBJ2-1; TRBD2 matches 11 bases. The CDR3 sequence: CSVGLADRFSYNEQFF. The CDR3 DNA sequence: TGCAGCGTGGGACTAGCGGATCGTTTCTCCTACAATGAGCAGTTCTTC.